These 9 T cell receptor beta chains were all obtained from the same sample, sequenced in a study of blood T cells in healthy people across ages. Sample-barcoded 5' priming and a J-beta primer mix drove a second PCR of 7 to 11 cycles. TCRdb fed the 5' RACE reads into MiXCR, producing one record per CDR3 protein. The table lists approximately 1,000,000 distinct CDR3 sequences, roughly two fifths of them singletons, with about an eighth in the top ten. Sequences were obtained from blood. These receptors were collected from a man aged 18 to 29 in good health.

This rearrangement joins TRBV6-5 to TRBJ1-4, with TRBD1 as a possible D gene (5 bases). V lost 4 bases and J 4 bases, leaving 16 bases between the germline ends. CDR3 size: 16 residues. In germline, CDR1 is MNHEY, CDR2 SVGAGI. The CDR3 sequence is CASSFSARGGNEKLFF. The CDR3 bases are TGTGCCAGCAGTTTCTCGGCCCGGGGGGGTAATGAAAAACTGTTTTTT.

This clonotype showed up just a few times. The chain is built from TRBV7-2 and TRBJ1-5; D gene uncertain. Looked up from germline, CDR1 is SGHTA and CDR2 is FQGNSA. The CDR3 runs 15 residues. Trimming shortened V by 7 bases and J by 1 base, and 14 bases separated the two germline ends. The CDR3 sequence is CASNPSGGSNQPQHF. For the CDR3, the DNA is TGTGCCAGCAACCCGTCGGGAGGGAGCAATCAGCCCCAGCATTTT.

The table lists this clonotype with a count of one. This chain connects TRBV6-1 to TRBJ2-6; no firm D call. CDR3 size: 14 residues. Germline V gene lookup returns CDR1 MNHNS and CDR2 SASEGT. V lost 9 bases and J 0 bases, leaving 9 bases between the germline ends. The DNA of the CDR3 is TGTGCCAGTGACCGGCGCTCTGGGGCCAACGTCCTGACTTTC. It yields the protein CASDRRSGANVLTF.

The chain carries TRBV20-1 and TRBJ2-3; 8 bases align to TRBD2. Germline loops: CDR1 DFQATT, CDR2 SNEGSKA (reference sequence). V dropped 3 bases and J dropped 2; count of bases not matched to a gene: 13. The CDR3 has 17 amino acids. The CDR3 DNA reads as TGCAGTGCTAGCCCTCCCAAGGCGGGGGGAATCACAGATACGCAGTATTTT. This translates into CSASPPKAGGITDTQYF.

This clonotype was found a few times. The chain has TRBV3-1 and TRBJ1-2; D gene unclear. Trimming removed 0 bases from V and 4 bases from J, with 12 bases in between. Per germline, CDR1 LGHDT and CDR2 YNNKEL (reference sequence). The CDR3 totals 15 residues. This CDR3 is CASSQDRSAAYGYTF. The CDR3 DNA reads as TGTGCCAGCAGCCAAGATCGGTCGGCCGCCTATGGCTACACCTTC.

The genes are TRBV6-5 and TRBJ1-1; tentative D call: TRBD1 (5 bases). This CDR3 spans 11 amino acids. V gave up 11 bases and J gave up 4 bases, with 11 bases separating them. CDR1 is MNHEY and CDR2 is SVGAGI in the germline V gene. The CDR3 sequence: CAGIRATEAFF. CDR3 in DNA: TGTGCCGGCATCAGGGCCACTGAAGCTTTCTTT.

This CDR3 reads CSAKTGWGIHSNQPQHF. CDR3 coding DNA: TGCAGTGCCAAGACAGGGTGGGGAATCCATAGCAATCAGCCCCAGCATTTT. This chain uses TRBV20-1 with TRBJ1-5; the match to TRBD1 covers 7 bases. The CDR3 loop spans 17 amino acids. In germline, CDR1 is DFQATT, CDR2 SNEGSKA (reference sequence). With V trimmed by 6 bases and J by 0 bases, 14 bases remained unmatched.

The rearrangement uses TRBV6-2 or TRBV6-3 and TRBJ1-5; 7 bases map to TRBD1. There are 15 residues in the CDR3. CDR1 is MNHEY, CDR2 SVGEGT, per germline. J was trimmed by 5 bases and V by 5 bases; bases with no gene match: 9. The CDR3 sequence: CASSPRQGVYQPQHF. CDR3 sequence (DNA): TGTGCCAGCAGTCCCCGCCAGGGGGTTTATCAGCCCCAGCATTTT.

J is TRBJ1-5 and V is TRBV6-1; the D gene is possibly TRBD1 (5 bases). V dropped 3 bases and J dropped 5 bases, with 17 bases sitting between them. Germline CDR1 MNHNS, CDR2 SASEGT. CDR3 size: 16 residues. DNA of the CDR3: TGTGCCAGCAGTGAGGTGGGGGTACGAGGGGATCAGCCCCAGCATTTT. Residues: CASSEVGVRGDQPQHF.